The present TCR beta chain was sequenced within a study of blood T cell repertoires in COVID-19. Across the study: Donors in the United States, Italy and Spain gave samples during acute or convalescent COVID-19. The analysed material was cDNA or gDNA that came from T cells, B-cell-depleted T cells, or PBMCs.

The CDR3 length is 15 residues. The V and J ends lost 4 bases and 7 bases, in that order; junction bases with no gene match: 6. Germline CDR1 reads MDHEN; CDR2 reads SYDVKM. In the study's own analysis: Cell counts per sample came from amplifying reference gene primers. Profiling relied on immunoSEQ multiplex PCR, and the TCRdb table lists in-frame clones only, not all of them. The V and J calls and clone size come from that table; D and trimming were worked out from the DNA. The sample holds around 140,000 clones, approximately 81% seen once. J is TRBJ2-7 and V is TRBV28; 14 bases fit TRBD2. The sequence came from an older woman with active or convalescent COVID-19. Source material: peripheral blood. The CDR3: CASSSTSGRAGEQYF. In DNA, the CDR3 is TGTGCCAGCAGTTCGACTAGCGGGAGGGCCGGGGAGCAGTACTTC.